This T cell receptor beta chain was sequenced in a study of B cell selection in AIRE deficiency. Regarding the study as a whole: About 30.6% of healthy-shared Treg TCRbeta sequences appeared in patient Tconv cells. Shorter CDR3s marked shared Treg sequences, biased toward few non-templated insertions. Only TCRbeta was sequenced; around 37% of shared healthy Treg sequences appeared in Tconv. Only about 9.3% of about 3,500 shared Treg sequences were patient-specific; 30% to 40% healthy-specific.

Sorting defined conventional CD4 T cells as CD4+CD127+. Concerning this clone itself: The antigen is not known. The junction differs from germline at one of its ends, possibly a read error.

Assay used: immunoSEQ multiplex PCR; TCRdb lists only in-frame clones, some missing. Among fewer than 25,000 clones listed, more than 95% were seen once. The CDR3 covers 15 residues. Germline V gene sequence: CDR1 SSHAT, CDR2 FNYEAQ (reference sequence). Sequencing input: conventional CD4+ T cells sorted from PBMCs. The V gene is TRBV7-7, the J gene TRBJ2-5, with 8 bases aligning to TRBD2. This receptor was taken from a human donor with AIRE deficiency. The CDR3 protein is CASSSSGGGQETQYF. CDR3 nucleotide sequence: TGTGCTAGCAGCTCCTCCGGGGGGGGCCAAGAGACCCAGTACTTC.